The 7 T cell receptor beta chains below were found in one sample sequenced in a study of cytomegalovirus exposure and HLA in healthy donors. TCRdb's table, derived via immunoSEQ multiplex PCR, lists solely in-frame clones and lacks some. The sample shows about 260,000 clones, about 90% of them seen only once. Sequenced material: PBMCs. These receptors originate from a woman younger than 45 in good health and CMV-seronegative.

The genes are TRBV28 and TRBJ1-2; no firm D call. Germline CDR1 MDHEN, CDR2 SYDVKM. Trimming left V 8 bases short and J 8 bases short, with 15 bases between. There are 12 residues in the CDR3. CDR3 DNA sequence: TGTGCCAGCGCCCTGAGGACGGGAGGCTACACCTTC. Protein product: CASALRTGGYTF.

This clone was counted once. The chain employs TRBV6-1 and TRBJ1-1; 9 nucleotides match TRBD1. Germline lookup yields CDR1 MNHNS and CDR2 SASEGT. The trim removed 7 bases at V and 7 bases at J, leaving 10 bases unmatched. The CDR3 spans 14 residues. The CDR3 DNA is TGTGCCAGCATAAGGGACAGGGTGGGCGGTGAAGCTTTCTTT. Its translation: CASIRDRVGGEAFF.

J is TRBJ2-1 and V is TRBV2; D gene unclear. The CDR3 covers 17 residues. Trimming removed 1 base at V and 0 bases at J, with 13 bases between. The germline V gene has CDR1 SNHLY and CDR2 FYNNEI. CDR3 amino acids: CASSEEAILSSYNEQFF. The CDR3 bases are TGTGCCAGCAGTGAAGAGGCGATCCTCTCCTCCTACAATGAGCAGTTCTTC.

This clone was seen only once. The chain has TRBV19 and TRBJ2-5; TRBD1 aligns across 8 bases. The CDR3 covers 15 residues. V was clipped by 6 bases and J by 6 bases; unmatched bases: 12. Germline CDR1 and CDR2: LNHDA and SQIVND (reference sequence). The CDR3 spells CASSNQGAGVKTQYF. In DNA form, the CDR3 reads TGTGCCAGTAGCAACCAGGGGGCCGGTGTGAAGACCCAGTACTTC.

Here the CDR3 DNA reads TGTGCCAGCAGCTCAGGACTAGCGGGAGGAGTAGATACGCAGTATTTT. The encoded protein is CASSSGLAGGVDTQYF. The rearrangement joins TRBV5-4 to TRBJ2-3, with 14 bases aligning to TRBD2. The CDR3 consists of 16 residues. J was trimmed by 5 bases and V by 3 bases; bases with no gene match: 5. The germline CDR1 and CDR2 sequences are SGHNT and YYREEE (reference sequence).

CDR3 sequence (DNA): TGTGCCAGCAGTTTTATGGGGGGTATTAATCAGCCCCAGCATTTT. As protein: CASSFMGGINQPQHF. The chain uses TRBV27 and TRBJ1-5, with D possibly matching TRBD1 (5 bases). The germline CDR1 and CDR2 sequences are MNHEY and SMNVEV (reference sequence). V dropped 3 bases and J dropped 4 bases, with 13 bases sitting between them. The CDR3 is 15 residues long.

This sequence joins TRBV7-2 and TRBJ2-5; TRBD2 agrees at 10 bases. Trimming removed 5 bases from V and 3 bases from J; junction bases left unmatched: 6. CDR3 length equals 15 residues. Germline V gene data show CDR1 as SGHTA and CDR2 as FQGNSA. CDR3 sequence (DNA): TGTGCCAGCAGCCGGGGGACTAGCGAAGAAGAGACCCAGTACTTC. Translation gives CASSRGTSEEETQYF. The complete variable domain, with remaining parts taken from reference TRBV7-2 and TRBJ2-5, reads GAGVSQSPSNKVTEKGKDVELRCDPISGHTALYWYRQSLGQGLEFLIYFQGNSAPDKSGLPSDRFSAERTGGSVSTLTIQRTQQEDSAVYLCASSRGTSEEETQYFGPGTRLLVL.